The entry that follows covers one T cell receptor beta chain sequence. V shed 2 bases, J shed 0 bases, and the junction held 3 bases outside the gene matches. Germline values: CDR1 SGHNT, CDR2 YENEEA. The CDR3 has 15 amino acids. The sample comes from a study of blood T cell repertoires in COVID-19. Study in general: The origin of the acute and convalescent COVID-19 samples was the United States, Italy and Spain.

Produced via immunoSEQ multiplex PCR; TCRdb's table is partial and in-frame only. This table holds hundreds of thousands of clones, approximately 86% found once. Individuals drawn from under 30 US areas were roughly 18 to 95 years old. Assignment of participants to cohorts was predicated upon participant-reported clinical history. V usage is TRBV11-3 and J usage is TRBJ2-7; TRBD2 matches at 8 bases. The receptor was isolated from a woman aged 40-49 years with acute COVID-19. Sequencing was done on a sample of PBMCs or T cells enriched from blood (not recorded which). CDR3 DNA sequence: TGTGCCAGCAGCTTAAGTCGGGAGGGCTCCTACGAGCAGTACTTC. Translating it yields CASSLSREGSYEQYF.